The sequence of this T cell receptor (beta chain) was determined in a study of CD8+ T cells in alopecia areata. CDR1 is SQVTM and CDR2 is ANQGSEA in the germline V gene. This CDR3 contains 13 residues. Trimming cost V 6 bases and J 2 bases; bases outside gene matches: 3. RNA was extracted and reverse transcribed into cDNA as the sequencing template. Sequencing was performed with immunoSEQ multiplex PCR; in TCRdb, only in-frame clones are kept and a portion is missing. This sample has more than 95,000 clones, with approximately 60% found just once. This clone was seen once. This clonotype was obtained from a human donor in good health. This chain connects TRBV29-1 to TRBJ1-3; 8 nucleotides line up with TRBD1. The sequencing sample was made of CD4+ T cells sorted from blood. CDR3 nucleotide sequence: TGCAGCGTCTCGACAGGGGCTGGAAACACCATATATTTT. This gives the protein CSVSTGAGNTIYF.